This T cell receptor (beta chain) was found in a study of CD8 T cells in Susac syndrome. General study points: The study's TCR sequencing and HLA analysis drew on a certain number of individuals. That number was acknowledged as relatively small.

With random hexamers, 0.5 to 1 ug RNA was reverse transcribed. Via MiXCR, TCRdb re-called the immunoSEQ multiplex PCR reads, giving one row per CDR3 protein. Here the sample spans fewer than 85,000 distinct CDR3 sequences, approximately 95% being singletons. On this clonotype itself: Its antigen is not identified.

The CDR3 has 15 amino acids. From germline, CDR1 is SEHNR and CDR2 FQNEAQ (reference sequence). The V segment lost 7 bases and the J segment 5 bases; nucleotides outside the gene matches: 13. The source material was CD8+ T cells from PBMCs. This receptor was obtained from a human donor with Susac syndrome. The chain employs TRBV7-9 and TRBJ2-5; TRBD1 matches at 7 bases. CDR3 sequence reads: CASNLVTGNGETQYF. The CDR3, as DNA: TGTGCCAGCAACCTAGTGACAGGGAATGGGGAGACCCAGTACTTC.